The sequence of this T cell receptor beta chain was determined in a study of spatial heterogeneity in lung cancer. V lost 5 bases and J lost 7; bases outside the gene matches: 5. From germline, CDR1 is ENHRY and CDR2 SYGVKD. This CDR3 comprises 14 residues. As to time point: sample taken at primary tumor resection. No cells were sorted before sequencing. The whole RNA sequenced was extracted from tumor, nontumor lung or frozen PBMC. One entry per CDR3 protein results from TCRdb running MiXCR on the 5' RACE reads. The sample lists around 3,200 distinct CDR3 sequences, 16% seen once, with around 85% in the top ten.

The chain links TRBV10-3 to TRBJ2-1; 10 bases line up with TRBD1. This sequence originates from a female donor with early-stage non-small cell lung cancer. The input for sequencing was PBMCs, taken at surgery. Here the CDR3 DNA reads TGTGCCATCAGTCCGGGACAGGGGTTGAATGAGCAGTTCTTC. It yields the protein CAISPGQGLNEQFF.